This T cell receptor (beta chain) is drawn from a study of cytomegalovirus exposure and HLA in healthy donors. Study-wide context: In an earlier analysis, approximately 120 million unique TCR beta sequences were found from approximately 170 million T cells. The study, taken as a whole, reports: Generally TCR sequences proved uncommon, though certain public TCRs appeared in numerous donors. Later analysis identified some 16,000 TCR beta sequences associated with HLA alleles, using a false discovery rate threshold of 0.05.

CDR3 length: 16 residues. V shed 1 base and J 2 bases; nucleotides not matched to a gene: 7. CDR1 and CDR2 (germline): SEHNR, FQNEAQ (reference sequence). It was with 60 Vbeta and 13 Jbeta primers that the PCR ran. Using immunoSEQ multiplex PCR, the repertoire was profiled, and TCRdb retains in-frame clones only, with some absent. The listing contains about 190,000 clones. About this clone: Its specificity is unknown.

This chain uses TRBV7-9 with TRBJ2-7; 8 bases are a match to TRBD2. The source is a man aged 25-40 years in good health and CMV-seronegative. Sequencing was done on a sample of PBMCs. The CDR3 spells CASSLEGGSGTYEQYF. CDR3 coding DNA: TGTGCCAGCAGCTTAGAAGGAGGTAGCGGGACCTACGAGCAGTACTTC.